A selection of T cell receptor beta chains follows, all from one sample in a study of blood T cell repertoires in COVID-19. Only in-frame clones appear in the TCRdb table, and some are missing; sequencing was by immunoSEQ multiplex PCR. The sample includes about 200,000 clones, approximately 84% of them seen just once. The source material was peripheral blood. Source of these receptors: a human donor with acute or convalescent COVID-19. The donor label of this sample is uncertain. CDR3s include the opening cysteine and the closing phenylalanine or tryptophan. The D gene is left open where the match is weak. Expanded clones get a size class; other rows say once, few or many, or leave the size out.

TRBD2	NA	TRBV27	TRBJ2-1	TGTGCCAGCAGTCCCCGTCGGACGGGAGGGATCGATGAGCAGTTCTTC	CASSPRRTGGIDEQFF
NA	once	TRBV7-7	TRBJ2-5	TGTGCCAGCAGTTTGAGTGGTTCCCGGGAAGAGACCCAGTACTTC	CASSLSGSREETQYF
NA	NA	TRBV15	TRBJ1-1	TGTGCCACCAGTCCTTACAGGAAAGTGGAAGCTTTCTTT	CATSPYRKVEAFF
NA	few	TRBV28	TRBJ1-1	TGTGCCAGCAGTTTATTCCCAGCTGAAGCTTTCTTT	CASSLFPAEAFF
TRBD2	NA	TRBV4-2	TRBJ2-7	TGTGCCAGCAGCCTTGCACTAGCGGGAGGAGGGTACGAGCAGTACTTC	CASSLALAGGGYEQYF
NA	NA	TRBV5-8	TRBJ2-7	TGTGCCAGCAGCTTGGCCATAGGGGGAAACTACGAGCAGTACTTC	CASSLAIGGNYEQYF
NA	NA	TRBV27	TRBJ1-4	TGTGCGGTACGACGGAGCCGCGCAACTAATGAAAAACTGTTTTTT	CAVRRSRATNEKLFF
NA	NA	TRBV7-3	TRBJ2-3	TGTGCCAGCAGTCAAGGGGTTACGCAGTATTTT	CASSQGVTQYF
NA	NA	TRBV6-1	TRBJ2-1	TGTGCCAGCAGTGACGGTAGTCATGAGCAGTTCTTC	CASSDGSHEQFF
NA	NA	TRBV7-2	TRBJ1-5	TGTGCCAGCAGCTTAGTGGGCGGGGGGGTTTTGAATCAGCCCCAGCATTTT	CASSLVGGGVLNQPQHF
NA	NA	TRBV5-4	TRBJ2-2	TGTGCCAGCAGCTTGGCCGGGACTTTCAACACCGGGGAGCTGTTTTTT	CASSLAGTFNTGELFF
NA	NA	TRBV28	TRBJ1-6	TGTGCCAGCAGTTTCCCAGAAGGACAGAGTAATTCACCCCTCCACTTT	CASSFPEGQSNSPLHF
NA	NA	TRBV19	TRBJ2-1	TGTGCCAGTAGTAAGGGGCGGTATGAGCAGTTCTTC	CASSKGRYEQFF
NA	NA	TRBV13	TRBJ2-7	TGTGCCAGCAGGGCGGGGTTTCCGAGCTACGAGCAGTACTTC	CASRAGFPSYEQYF
NA	NA	TRBV21-1	TRBJ2-5	TGTGCCAGCAACCTGACGGTCGGGACAGCCAAATACAAAGAGACCCAGTACTTC	CASNLTVGTAKYKETQYF
NA	NA	TRBV7-3	TRBJ2-5	TGTGCCAGCAGTTTCTCAGGGGCCGCTCAAGAGACCCAGTACTTC	CASSFSGAAQETQYF
TRBD1	NA	TRBV2	TRBJ2-4	TGTGCCAGCAGCAGGGGGCGGTCTATTCAGTACTTC	CASSRGRSIQYF
NA	NA	TRBV29-1	TRBJ2-1	TGCAGCGTTGAAGGGGGCTTAGTAGATGAGCAGTTCTTC	CSVEGGLVDEQFF
TRBD1	once	TRBV5-6	TRBJ1-2	TGTGCCAGCAGCTTCGGGGCAGGGGGCGATGGCTACACCTTC	CASSFGAGGDGYTF
NA	NA	TRBV3-1/TRBV3-2	TRBJ2-3	TGTGCCAGCAGCCAAGATCCTAGCTGGGGCACAGATACGCAGTATTTT	CASSQDPSWGTDTQYF
NA	medium-sized	TRBV7-9	TRBJ1-1	TGTGCCAGCAGCTCCAGGGGATTGAACACTGAAGCTTTCTTT	CASSSRGLNTEAFF
NA	once	TRBV5-1	TRBJ1-1	TGCGCCAGCAGCTACCAAGGAGGCGGGGCTGAAGCTTTCTTT	CASSYQGGGAEAFF
NA	NA	TRBV10-3	TRBJ1-2	TGTGCCATCAGTGATTCCCAGGGGAGATTTGGCTACACCTTC	CAISDSQGRFGYTF
TRBD1	once	TRBV29-1	TRBJ1-1	TGCAGCGTTGAACCGGGACAGGGGGCGTGGGGCACTGAAGCTTTCTTT	CSVEPGQGAWGTEAFF
NA	NA	TRBV12-3/TRBV12-4	TRBJ1-1	TGTGCCAGCAGTGGAGGCTTGCACACTGAAGCTTTCTTT	CASSGGLHTEAFF
TRBD1	NA	TRBV7-9	TRBJ1-3	TGTGCCAGCAGCTTAGAAGGGACAGGGGGCGCAGCCATATATTTT	CASSLEGTGGAAIYF
TRBD1	NA	TRBV2	TRBJ1-2	TGTGCCAGCGACCGGGACAGGATCTATGGCTACACCTTC	CASDRDRIYGYTF
NA	NA	TRBV21-1	TRBJ2-7	TGTGCCAGCAGGGGGGGACAGGTTGCCTACGAGCAGTACTTC	CASRGGQVAYEQYF
NA	NA	TRBV2	TRBJ1-5	TGTGCCAGCAGCCCTGGACTGACCGATCAGCCCCAGCATTTT	CASSPGLTDQPQHF
NA	NA	TRBV6-5	TRBJ2-7	TGTGCCAGCAGTTATAAAGGCGGGGACTACGAGCAGTACTTC	CASSYKGGDYEQYF
NA	NA	TRBV5-8	TRBJ1-4	TGTGCCAGCAGGGCCAGAGGGCCCGAAAAACTGTTTTTT	CASRARGPEKLFF
NA	once	TRBV15	TRBJ2-7	TGTGCCACCAGCAGAGATTCAACGGGGACCTACGAGCAGTACTTC	CATSRDSTGTYEQYF
NA	few	TRBV6-1	TRBJ2-7	TGTGCCAGCAGTGAAAGTACGGGTCGAACCTACGAGCAGTACTTC	CASSESTGRTYEQYF
NA	few	TRBV7-2	TRBJ1-4	TGTGCCAGCAGCAAACAACCGGGGGCTAATGAAAAACTGTTTTTT	CASSKQPGANEKLFF
TRBD2	NA	TRBV7-6	TRBJ2-1	TGTGCCAGCAGCTTATTACCAGCGGGAGGGGGAGAGCAGTTCTTC	CASSLLPAGGGEQFF
NA	NA	TRBV27	TRBJ2-7	TGTGCCAGCAGTCTACAGGGAGATTCCTACGAGCAGTACTTC	CASSLQGDSYEQYF
TRBD2	NA	TRBV29-1	TRBJ2-3	TGCAGCGCTGTAGCGGGAGGGGCGGGAGATACGCAGTATTTT	CSAVAGGAGDTQYF
TRBD1	NA	TRBV28	TRBJ1-2	TGTGCCAGCAGTATCGGGACAGGCCATTTCTATGGCTACACCTTC	CASSIGTGHFYGYTF
TRBD2	NA	TRBV4-1	TRBJ2-3	TGCGCCAGCAACGATCCGGAGACTAGCGGGAGGGCGGCAGATACGCAGTATTTT	CASNDPETSGRAADTQYF
NA	once	TRBV27	TRBJ1-2	TGTGCCAGCAGTTTGGGGAGGGGCGATGGCTATGGCTACACCTTC	CASSLGRGDGYGYTF
TRBD1	NA	TRBV14	TRBJ2-2	TGTGCCAGCAGCCTTACAGGGGTCACCGGGGAGCTGTTTTTT	CASSLTGVTGELFF
TRBD1	NA	TRBV9	TRBJ2-5	TGTGCCAGCAGCATCGGGACAGGGGGCCCACAAGAGACCCAGTACTTC	CASSIGTGGPQETQYF
NA	NA	TRBV7-2	TRBJ2-7	TGTGCCAGCAGCTTAGTTGGGGGGAACTACGAGCAGTACTTC	CASSLVGGNYEQYF
NA	few	TRBV2	TRBJ1-5	TGTGCCAGCGGGTCATTGGACAGTCTCCAGCATTTT	CASGSLDSLQHF
NA	NA	TRBV19	TRBJ2-6	TGTGCCAGTGGCGGGACGGGACTGGGGGCCAACGTCCTGACTTTC	CASGGTGLGANVLTF
TRBD1	NA	TRBV13	TRBJ1-1	TGTGCCAGCAGCCCTAGGACAGGGTGGGACACTGAAGCTTTCTTT	CASSPRTGWDTEAFF
NA	NA	TRBV21-1	TRBJ2-7	TGTGCCAGCAGCAAAGGACTACCTTCCTACGAGCAGTACTTC	CASSKGLPSYEQYF
TRBD2	once	TRBV20-1	TRBJ2-7	TGCAGTGCGAGTGGTCGTCTAGCGGCTACCTACGAGCAGTACTTC	CSASGRLAATYEQYF
NA	NA	TRBV30	TRBJ1-1	TGTGCCTGGAGTGTCGGGTTGAACACTGAAGCTTTCTTT	CAWSVGLNTEAFF
NA	NA	TRBV30	TRBJ2-1	TGTGCCTGGAGTGTAACCAGGGGGGTCTACAATGAGCAGTTCTTC	CAWSVTRGVYNEQFF
TRBD2	NA	TRBV18	TRBJ2-2	TGTGCCAGCTCACCAGCTGCAGCGGGAGGGCAGAGCGGGGAGCTGTTTTTT	CASSPAAAGGQSGELFF
NA	NA	TRBV5-6	TRBJ1-5	TGTGCCAGCAGCCCACGGGGTTATAGCAATCAGCCCCAGCATTTT	CASSPRGYSNQPQHF
NA	NA	TRBV19	TRBJ1-5	TGTGCCAGTAGTATGGGGGCAGCCCGCCAGTTTAATCAGCCCCAGCATTTT	CASSMGAARQFNQPQHF
TRBD2	few	TRBV18	TRBJ2-1	TGTGCCAGCTCACCACCGGGCCTAGCGGGAGACAATGAGCAGTTCTTC	CASSPPGLAGDNEQFF
NA	NA	TRBV7-2	TRBJ1-2	TGTGCCAGCAGCTTAAGGGCAGGGATGGGGTTAAGCTATGGCTACACCTTC	CASSLRAGMGLSYGYTF
TRBD2	NA	TRBV7-2	TRBJ2-1	TGTGCCAGCAGCTCCTATTTAGCGGGAGCCATCTACAATGAGCAGTTCTTC	CASSSYLAGAIYNEQFF
NA	NA	TRBV5-1	TRBJ2-7	TGCGCCAGCAGCTTAGGGGCGGAGGGGAACGAGCAGTACTTC	CASSLGAEGNEQYF